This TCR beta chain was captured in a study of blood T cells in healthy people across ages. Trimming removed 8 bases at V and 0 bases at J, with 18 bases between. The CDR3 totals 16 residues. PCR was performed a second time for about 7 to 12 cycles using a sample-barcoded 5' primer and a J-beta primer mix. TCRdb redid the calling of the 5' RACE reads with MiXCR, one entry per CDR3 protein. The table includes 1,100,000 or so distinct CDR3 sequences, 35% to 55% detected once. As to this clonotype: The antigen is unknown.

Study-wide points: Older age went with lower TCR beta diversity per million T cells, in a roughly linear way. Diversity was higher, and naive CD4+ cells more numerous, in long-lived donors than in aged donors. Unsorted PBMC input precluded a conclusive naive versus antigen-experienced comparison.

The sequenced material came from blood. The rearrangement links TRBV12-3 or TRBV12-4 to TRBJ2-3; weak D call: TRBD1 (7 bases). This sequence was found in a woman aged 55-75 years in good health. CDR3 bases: TGTGCCAGCTATGGGGGGAGGACAGGCAGCACAGATACGCAGTATTTT. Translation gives CASYGGRTGSTDTQYF.